Each of the 28 T cell receptor beta chains below was sequenced from the same sample in a study of PD-L1 blockade in urothelial cancer. Some clones are missing from TCRdb's copy, which holds only in-frame ones; the method was immunoSEQ multiplex PCR. The sample gives around 100,000 clones, about 85% of which show up once; around 2.4% is in the top ten. The material was PBMCs, obtained around atezolizumab (anti-PD-L1) treatment. The receptors were sampled from a man between 50 and 59 years old with urothelial cancer.

V is TRBV19 and J is TRBJ2-7; TRBD2 aligns across 9 bases. CDR1 LNHDA and CDR2 SQIVND come from the germline V gene (reference sequence). CDR3 length equals 15 residues. V lost 3 bases and J lost 4; bases outside the gene matches: 7. CDR3: CASSISAGGPYEQYF. The CDR3 nucleotides are TGTGCCAGTAGTATCTCGGCGGGAGGGCCGTACGAGCAGTACTTC.

This sequence joins TRBV14 and TRBJ2-1; maybe TRBD2 (6 bases). The CDR3 consists of 14 residues. CDR1 is SGHDN, CDR2 FVKESK, per germline. Deletions cut 4 bases from V and 3 bases from J, with 10 bases between. Written as DNA, the CDR3 is TGTGCCAGCAGCCCATCGACTAGCTACAATGAGCAGTTCTTC. This sequence encodes CASSPSTSYNEQFF.

This chain joins TRBV20-1 and TRBJ2-1; a weak D match, TRBD2 (6 bases). The CDR3 runs 11 residues. V lost 1 base and J lost 9, with 7 bases in between. CDR1 is DFQATT, CDR2 SNEGSKA, per germline (reference sequence). The CDR3 protein is CSARAGVEQFF. CDR3 bases: TGCAGTGCTAGAGCGGGAGTTGAGCAGTTCTTC.

The CDR3 nucleotides read TGTGCCAGCAGTTACTCGTTCCGGGGAGGTTCACCCCTCCACTTT. Translated: CASSYSFRGGSPLHF. The chain combines TRBV6-5 with TRBJ1-6; the D is unclear. The CDR3 loop spans 15 amino acids. CDR1 and CDR2 (germline): MNHEY, SVGAGI. V was pared by 0 bases and J by 9 bases, with 12 bases between.

The gene calls are TRBV6-1 and TRBJ2-2; TRBD2 matches 7 bases. CDR1 is MNHNS and CDR2 is SASEGT in the germline V gene. The CDR3 is 14 amino acids. J gave up 1 base and V 6 bases, and 2 bases lay outside the gene matches. The chain's CDR3 is CASRGGKNTGELFF. The CDR3 region has the DNA TGTGCCAGCAGGGGGGGGAAGAACACCGGGGAGCTGTTTTTT.

The genes are TRBV19 and TRBJ1-2; D ambiguous. The V and J ends lost 6 bases and 8 bases respectively, with 19 bases between them. Germline lookup yields CDR1 LNHDA and CDR2 SQIVND (reference sequence). This CDR3 region has 14 residues. The CDR3 sequence is CASRGRTGPGGYTF. CDR3 nucleotide sequence: TGTGCCAGTAGGGGTCGAACCGGGCCGGGGGGCTACACCTTC.

This clone has at least ten counts. The genes are TRBV14 and TRBJ2-3; possibly TRBD1 for D (7 bases). This CDR3 spans 18 amino acids. Germline CDR1 is SGHDN and CDR2 is FVKESK. V lost 3 bases and J lost 6, with 25 bases in between. As DNA, the CDR3 is TGTGCCAGCAGCCATCCGCCTAGCGCCAGGGGGAACTCCGATACGCAGTATTTT. This codes for CASSHPPSARGNSDTQYF.

The sample holds one count of this clone. The chain couples TRBV30 to TRBJ1-5, with D hard to call. Trimming stripped 3 bases from V and 3 bases from J, with 6 bases between. This CDR3 region has 12 residues. The germline V gene encodes CDR1 GTSNPN and CDR2 SVGIG (reference sequence). CDR3 sequence reads: CAWSANNQPQHF. Here the CDR3 DNA reads TGTGCCTGGAGCGCTAACAATCAGCCCCAGCATTTT.

V and J are TRBV7-9 and TRBJ2-5, with 11 bases identical to TRBD2. With V trimmed by 2 bases and J by 3 bases, 8 bases remained unmatched. Germline lookup yields CDR1 SEHNR and CDR2 FQNEAQ (reference sequence). The CDR3 runs 17 residues. CDR3 region: CASSLKLLTSGEETQYF. Written as DNA, the CDR3 is TGTGCCAGCAGCTTAAAATTACTGACTAGCGGGGAAGAGACCCAGTACTTC.

This clone turned up a few times. J is TRBJ1-2 and V is TRBV2; 10 bases line up with TRBD1. Trimming at V came to 6 bases and at J to 0 bases, leaving 1 base not matched to a gene. CDR1 SNHLY and CDR2 FYNNEI come from the germline V gene. This CDR3 has 14 amino acids. CDR3 in amino acids: CASSGQGANYGYTF. The DNA for the CDR3 is TGTGCCAGCAGCGGACAGGGGGCTAACTATGGCTACACCTTC. The variable domain in full, completed from reference TRBV2 and TRBJ1-2, reads EPEVTQTPSHQVTQMGQEVILRCVPISNHLYFYWYRQILGQKVEFLVSFYNNEISEKSEIFDDQFSVERPDGSNFTLKIRSTKLEDSAMYFCASSGQGANYGYTFGSGTRLTVV.

This chain connects TRBV6-1 to TRBJ1-1, with D unresolved. Germline lookup yields CDR1 MNHNS and CDR2 SASEGT. Deletions cut 10 bases from V and 6 bases from J, with 18 bases between. CDR3 size: 13 residues. This CDR3 reads CATQDWRLAEAFF. The CDR3, as DNA: TGTGCCACCCAAGATTGGCGGCTTGCTGAAGCTTTCTTT.

This chain uses TRBV28 with TRBJ1-2, with D uncertain. The V gene's germline CDR1 is MDHEN and CDR2 SYDVKM. There are 13 residues in the CDR3. The V gene lost 2 bases and the J gene lost 9 bases, with 13 bases spanning the gap. The CDR3 region is CASSLNLSPRYTF. In DNA form, the CDR3 reads TGTGCCAGCAGTTTAAATCTCTCCCCTCGCTACACCTTC.

The chain joins TRBV6-5 to TRBJ1-1; D is uncertain. The CDR3 totals 12 residues. CDR1 MNHEY and CDR2 SVGAGI come from the germline V gene. Trimming pared 10 bases from V and 0 bases from J, leaving 9 bases between. CDR3 protein: CATLTVNTEAFF. Here the CDR3 DNA reads TGTGCCACCCTTACAGTGAACACTGAAGCTTTCTTT.

The chain joins TRBV6-5 to TRBJ2-7, with 7 bases fitting TRBD2. Germline CDR1 MNHEY, CDR2 SVGAGI. V dropped 0 bases and J dropped 3; count of bases not matched to a gene: 2. The CDR3 has 14 amino acids. CDR3 in amino acids: CASSYSGDYYEQYF. The CDR3 DNA follows: TGTGCCAGCAGTTACTCCGGGGACTACTACGAGCAGTACTTC.

V and J are TRBV19 and TRBJ2-5, with D tentatively TRBD2 (5 bases). This CDR3 contains 18 residues. Germline V CDR1 and CDR2: LNHDA, SQIVND (reference sequence). V was cut by 6 bases and J by 0 bases, with 23 bases left in between. The CDR3 DNA reads TGTGCCAGTAGCGGGTGGCGAACAGCGGCTAAAAACCAAGAGACCCAGTACTTC. Encoded protein: CASSGWRTAAKNQETQYF.

The gene calls are TRBV25-1 and TRBJ1-4; 9 bases align to TRBD1. This CDR3 comprises 17 residues. Germline loops: CDR1 MGHDK, CDR2 SYGVNS. With 2 bases clipped from V and 8 bases from J, the junction kept 12 bases outside the gene matches. The CDR3 sequence: CASSERQGVIFLEKLFF. The CDR3 bases are TGTGCCAGCAGTGAAAGACAGGGGGTGATTTTTTTAGAAAAACTGTTTTTT.

In its sample, this clone was seen once. CDR3 sequence reads: CASSVTELNTEAFF. In nucleotides, the CDR3 is TGTGCCAGCTCGGTGACAGAGTTGAACACTGAAGCTTTCTTT. The rearrangement links TRBV18 to TRBJ1-1; D possibly corresponds to TRBD1 (5 bases). There are 14 residues in the CDR3. V lost 6 bases to trimming and J lost 0 bases, with 11 bases between them. The V gene's germline CDR1 is KGHSH and CDR2 LQKENI.

This rearrangement joins TRBV7-6 to TRBJ2-1; D is undetermined. The CDR3 consists of 13 residues. Trimming took 2 bases from V and 7 from J, leaving 9 bases between them. Germline assignment: CDR1 SGHVS and CDR2 FNYEAQ. CDR3 bases: TGTGCCAGCAGCTTATGGCCCCCGAATGAGCAGTTCTTC. The encoded protein is CASSLWPPNEQFF. Full variable domain (missing parts from reference TRBV7-6 and TRBJ2-1): GAGVSQSPRYKVTKRGQDVALRCDPISGHVSLYWYRQALGQGPEFLTYFNYEAQQDKSGLPNDRFSAERPEGSISTLTIQRTEQRDSAMYRCASSLWPPNEQFFGPGTRLTVL.

The rearrangement joins TRBV28 to TRBJ2-3; D is unclear. Trimming shortened V by 7 bases and J by 1 base, and 6 bases separated the two germline ends. Germline V gene data show CDR1 as MDHEN and CDR2 as SYDVKM. This CDR3 comprises 12 residues. CDR3 sequence reads: CASTLGTDTQYF. CDR3 coding DNA: TGTGCCAGCACGCTAGGCACAGATACGCAGTATTTT.

V is TRBV2 and J is TRBJ1-3; weak D call: TRBD1 (5 bases). The CDR3 totals 15 residues. Between the trimmed V and J ends, which lost 7 bases and 2 bases, there was a span of 15 bases. Germline CDR1 SNHLY, CDR2 FYNNEI. The CDR3 is CASTPSGGAGNTIYF. Here the CDR3 DNA reads TGTGCCAGCACTCCAAGTGGAGGGGCTGGAAACACCATATATTTT.

The chain joins TRBV6-1 to TRBJ2-2, with TRBD2 matching 7 bases. After removal of 11 bases from V and 5 bases from J, the junction contained 11 bases not matched to a gene. Germline V gene lookup returns CDR1 MNHNS and CDR2 SASEGT. This CDR3 region has 14 residues. The CDR3 DNA reads as TGTGCCGGCGGGGCGGGAGTGAGAACCGGGGAGCTGTTTTTT. This sequence encodes CAGGAGVRTGELFF.

This chain links TRBV4-1 with TRBJ2-3, with 10 bases matching TRBD2. CDR1 is MGHRA, CDR2 YSYEKL, per germline. There are 15 residues in the CDR3. Trimming removed 5 bases from V and 9 bases from J; junction bases left unmatched: 11. The CDR3 spells CASSERPLAGETQYF. The CDR3 DNA follows: TGCGCCAGCAGCGAAAGACCTCTAGCGGGAGAGACGCAGTATTTT.

The CDR3 loop reads CASSAGDSYTDTQYF. The DNA for the CDR3 is TGCGCCAGCTCCGCGGGAGACTCCTACACAGATACGCAGTATTTT. J is TRBJ2-3 and V is TRBV5-1; TRBD2 matches at 7 bases. Per germline, CDR1 SGHRS and CDR2 YFSETQ. The CDR3 has 15 residues. J gave up 2 bases and V 7 bases, and 10 bases lay outside the gene matches.

The sample holds one count of this clone. V is TRBV10-3 and J is TRBJ2-7, with 13 positions matching TRBD2. Germline lookup yields CDR1 ENHRY and CDR2 SYGVKD. Trimming removed 2 bases from V and 2 bases from J; junction bases left unmatched: 15. CDR3 size: 20 residues. This CDR3 is CAISEHTSGRATHSTYEQYF. The CDR3, as DNA: TGTGCCATCAGTGAGCATACTAGCGGGAGGGCAACCCATTCGACCTACGAGCAGTACTTC.

The V gene is TRBV28, the J gene TRBJ2-7, with 7 bases matching TRBD2. With V trimmed by 4 bases and J by 2 bases, 5 bases remained unmatched. CDR1 is MDHEN, CDR2 SYDVKM, per germline. The CDR3 spans 14 residues. Here the CDR3 reads CASSSLGGPYEQYF. CDR3 coding DNA: TGTGCCAGCAGTTCGTTGGGAGGGCCCTACGAGCAGTACTTC.

Details on this clone: The junction departs from germline at one end; a sequencing error may be responsible. V is TRBV4-1 and J is TRBJ2-1; TRBD2 might be the D (6 bases). This CDR3 has 15 residues. Germline-derived CDR1 and CDR2 are MGHRA and YSYEKL. DNA of the CDR3: TGCGCCAGCAGACAAGCGAAAGTAGAGCGGGATGAGCAGTTCTTC. Translation gives CASRQAKVERDEQFF.

The chain joins TRBV5-4 to TRBJ2-7, with 7 positions matching TRBD1. V gave up 4 bases and J gave up 2 bases; unmatched junction bases: 9. The CDR3 sequence is 15 residues long. Germline V gene lookup returns CDR1 SGHNT and CDR2 YYREEE (reference sequence). CDR3 sequence reads: CASSANRGLAYEQYF. DNA for the CDR3: TGTGCCAGCAGCGCTAACAGGGGTCTGGCCTACGAGCAGTACTTC.

V is TRBV11-3 and J is TRBJ2-1; 11 bases align to TRBD2. The ends lost 1 base at V and 3 bases at J; junction bases unmatched: 2. The germline V gene has CDR1 SGHNT and CDR2 YENEEA. The CDR3 has 16 amino acids. CDR3: CASSLVSGGGYNEQFF. In DNA form, the CDR3 reads TGTGCCAGCAGCTTAGTTAGCGGGGGGGGCTACAATGAGCAGTTCTTC. Variable domain in full (rest from reference TRBV11-3 and TRBJ2-1): EAGVVQSPRYKIIEKKQPVAFWCNPISGHNTLYWYLQNLGQGPELLIRYENEEAVDDSQLPKDRFSAERLKGVDSTLKIQPAELGDSAVYLCASSLVSGGGYNEQFFGPGTRLTVL.